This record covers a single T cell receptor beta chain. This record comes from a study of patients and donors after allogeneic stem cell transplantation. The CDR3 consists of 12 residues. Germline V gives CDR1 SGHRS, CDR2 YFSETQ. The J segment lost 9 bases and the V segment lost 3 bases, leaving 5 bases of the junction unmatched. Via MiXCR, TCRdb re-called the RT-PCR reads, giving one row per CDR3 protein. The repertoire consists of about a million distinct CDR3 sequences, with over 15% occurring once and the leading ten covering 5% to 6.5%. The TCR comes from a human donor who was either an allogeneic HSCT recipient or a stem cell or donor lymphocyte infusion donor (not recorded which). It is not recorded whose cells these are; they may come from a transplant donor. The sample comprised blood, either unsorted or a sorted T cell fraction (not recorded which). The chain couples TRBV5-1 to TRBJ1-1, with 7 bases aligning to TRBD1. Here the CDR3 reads CASSYTQGKAFF. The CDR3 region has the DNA TGCGCCAGCAGCTATACACAGGGGAAAGCTTTCTTT.